One sample yielded the 13 T cell receptor beta chains listed below, sequenced in a study of blood T cell repertoires in COVID-19. The assay was immunoSEQ multiplex PCR, and TCRdb's table has in-frame clones only and misses some. The sample carries 65,000 to 70,000 clones, roughly 86% recorded once. The specimen sequenced was peripheral blood. Every receptor here comes from a man in his forties with COVID-19, enrolled during active disease.

The rearrangement uses TRBV19 and TRBJ2-1, with 7 positions matching TRBD2. With 8 bases clipped from V and 2 bases from J, the junction kept 3 bases outside the gene matches. Germline loops: CDR1 LNHDA, CDR2 SQIVND (reference sequence). The CDR3 contains 13 residues. CDR3 nucleotide sequence: TGTGCCAGTGTGGGGGGGACCTACAATGAGCAGTTCTTC. Amino acids: CASVGGTYNEQFF.

The rearrangement links TRBV6-1 to TRBJ2-3; 10 positions agree with TRBD2. Trimming at V came to 3 bases and at J to 1 base, leaving 4 bases not matched to a gene. In germline, CDR1 is MNHNS, CDR2 SASEGT. The CDR3 extends over 16 amino acids. CDR3 in DNA: TGTGCCAGCAGTGAGCCCGGGACTAGCGGCACAGATACGCAGTATTTT. Translated: CASSEPGTSGTDTQYF.

J is TRBJ2-7 and V is TRBV4-1, with D tentatively TRBD1 (5 bases). V was cut by 0 bases and J by 4 bases, with 13 bases left in between. The CDR3 length is 15 residues. Germline CDR1 reads MGHRA; CDR2 reads YSYEKL. CDR3 sequence reads: CASSQDLGALYEQYF. The CDR3 DNA is TGCGCCAGCAGCCAAGATCTAGGGGCGCTTTACGAGCAGTACTTC.

This clone has just a few counts. V usage is TRBV12-3 or TRBV12-4 and J usage is TRBJ1-2, with 7 bases that match TRBD1. J lost 3 bases, V lost 5 bases, and 3 bases had no gene match. CDR3 length equals 13 residues. This chain's CDR3 is CASSTGTDYGYTF. CDR3 nucleotide sequence: TGTGCCAGCAGTACGGGGACAGACTATGGCTACACCTTC.

This sequence joins TRBV3-1 (or the pseudogene TRBV3-2) and TRBJ2-5; D gene ambiguous. V gave up 1 base and J gave up 2 bases, with 11 bases separating them. Germline assignment: CDR1 LGHDT and CDR2 YNNKEL (reference sequence). The CDR3 is 15 residues long. The CDR3 region is CASSQVFDGQETQYF. CDR3 in DNA: TGTGCCAGCAGCCAAGTGTTTGACGGGCAAGAGACCCAGTACTTC.

The chain links TRBV6-1 to TRBJ1-2; D not certain. Germline V CDR1 and CDR2: MNHNS, SASEGT. The CDR3 is made up of 16 amino acids. Trimming shortened V by 2 bases and J by 3 bases, and 16 bases separated the two germline ends. The CDR3 DNA sequence: TGTGCCAGCAGTGAAATGTACGGTCGCCAAGACTATGGCTACACCTTC. Translating it yields CASSEMYGRQDYGYTF.

This chain links TRBV3-1 (or the pseudogene TRBV3-2) with TRBJ1-6; 8 bases fit TRBD1. This CDR3 is built from 13 residues. Germline V gene lookup returns CDR1 LGHDT and CDR2 YNNKEL (reference sequence). J gave up 8 bases and V 5 bases, and 2 bases lay outside the gene matches. The CDR3 loop reads CASSGQGDSPLHF. CDR3 bases: TGTGCCAGCAGCGGACAGGGAGATTCACCCCTCCACTTT.

V gene TRBV15 combines with J gene TRBJ1-2, with a tentative D call TRBD1 (6 bases). V was clipped by 5 bases and J by 7 bases, with 14 bases between them. Germline V lookup: CDR1 LNHNV, CDR2 YYDKDF (reference sequence). This CDR3 is 13 amino acids long. CDR3 sequence (DNA): TGTGCCACCAGCCCAAGACAGGATGGTGGCTACACCTTC. As protein: CATSPRQDGGYTF.

The CDR3 region has the DNA TGCAGCGTTGAGACAGGGAATGAAAAACTGTTTTTT. Its translation is CSVETGNEKLFF. The chain links TRBV29-1 to TRBJ1-4; 7 nucleotides agree with TRBD1. Germline V gives CDR1 SQVTM, CDR2 ANQGSEA. CDR3 size: 12 residues. V shed 3 bases, J shed 5 bases, and the junction held 0 bases outside the gene matches.

The genes are TRBV3-1 (or the pseudogene TRBV3-2) and TRBJ2-3, with TRBD2 matching over 13 bases. J gave up 4 bases and V 2 bases, and 3 bases lay outside the gene matches. The CDR3 totals 16 residues. CDR1 and CDR2 (germline): LGHDT, YNNKEL (reference sequence). The DNA for the CDR3 is TGTGCCAGCAGCCAATTGACTAGCGGGGGGTCAGATACGCAGTATTTT. This translates into CASSQLTSGGSDTQYF.

The chain combines TRBV6-5 with TRBJ2-5, with D perhaps TRBD2 (6 bases). The V gene's germline CDR1 is MNHEY and CDR2 SVGAGI. CDR3 size: 14 residues. V dropped 6 bases and J dropped 2 bases, with 13 bases sitting between them. The CDR3 here is CASSHIAAQETQYF. CDR3 coding DNA: TGTGCCAGCAGCCACATAGCGGCTCAAGAGACCCAGTACTTC.

V gene TRBV3-1 (or the pseudogene TRBV3-2) combines with J gene TRBJ2-3, with D maybe TRBD1 (6 bases). This CDR3 spans 15 amino acids. The ends were cut back, 1 base at V and 3 bases at J, with 11 bases in the middle. Per germline, CDR1 LGHDT and CDR2 YNNKEL (reference sequence). The CDR3 region has the DNA TGTGCCAGCAGCCAAGCTCTTACAGGGACAGATACGCAGTATTTT. It translates to CASSQALTGTDTQYF.

The rearrangement uses TRBV5-1 and TRBJ2-5; the D gene is possibly TRBD1 (6 bases). The CDR3 is 17 amino acids. The germline CDR1 and CDR2 sequences are SGHRS and YFSETQ. Trimming stripped 4 bases from V and 4 bases from J, with 23 bases between. CDR3 in amino acids: CASSLRDTTFRRETQYF. The CDR3 coding sequence is TGCGCCAGCAGCCTCCGGGACACCACCTTTAGGAGAGAGACCCAGTACTTC.